Listed below are T cell receptor beta chains from one sample, sequenced in a study of STAT5B mutations in CD4+ large granular lymphocyte leukemia. The method was immunoSEQ multiplex PCR; TCRdb's version includes in-frame clones alone and lacks a portion of them. The repertoire has roughly 32,000 clones, 79% of them found once; the top ten carry 2.1%. Sequencing was carried out using CD4+ T cells from blood buffy coats. These receptors originate from a human donor in good health. Both conserved end residues are part of each CDR3. Each record gives: D gene, V gene, J gene, clone size, CDR3 protein, CDR3 DNA. The D gene is left open where the match is weak. Clone size is given for some rows only: seen once, a few or many times, or a class if the clone is expanded.

>NA|TRBV2|TRBJ1-5|few
CASSLLSGVRGPQHF
TGTGCCAGCAGTCTGCTCTCAGGGGTTCGAGGGCCCCAGCATTTT
>NA|TRBV5-1|TRBJ1-3|NA
CASRGALAGNTIYF
TGCGCCAGCAGGGGGGCGCTGGCTGGAAACACCATATATTTT
>NA|TRBV29-1|TRBJ2-7|NA
CSVRRTVLSEQYF
TGCAGCGTCCGGAGGACGGTGCTGTCCGAGCAGTACTTC
>TRBD2|TRBV30|TRBJ2-7|once
CAWSAGTSGRAISGYEQYF
TGTGCCTGGAGTGCCGGGACTAGCGGGAGGGCAATTAGTGGCTACGAGCAGTACTTC
>NA|TRBV29-1|TRBJ1-1|NA
CSVESPQGDASEAFF
TGCAGCGTTGAGTCTCCCCAGGGCGATGCTTCTGAAGCTTTCTTT
>TRBD2|TRBV4-2|TRBJ2-5|NA
CASSQESMGGRETQYF
TGTGCCAGCAGCCAAGAGTCAATGGGCGGGAGGGAGACCCAGTACTTC
>NA|TRBV12-5|TRBJ2-7|NA
CASGLLAEVEQYF
TGTGCTAGTGGTTTGTTGGCCGAAGTGGAGCAGTACTTC
>TRBD2|TRBV10-3|TRBJ2-1|NA
CAISGAGLANNEQFF
TGTGCCATCAGTGGAGCGGGACTAGCCAACAATGAGCAGTTCTTC
>TRBD2|TRBV29-1|TRBJ2-2|NA
CSGYPDGGTGELFF
TGCTCCGGCTACCCCGACGGGGGGACCGGGGAGCTGTTTTTT
>NA|TRBV9|TRBJ2-7|NA
CASSVAFGEQYF
TGTGCCAGCAGCGTAGCTTTCGGCGAGCAGTACTTC
>TRBD2|TRBV7-2|TRBJ2-2|NA
CASSLTSGGHPGELFF
TGTGCCAGCAGCTTGACTAGCGGGGGACATCCCGGGGAGCTGTTTTTT
>NA|TRBV11-3|TRBJ2-1|NA
CASSLGRPNEQFF
TGTGCCAGCAGCTTAGGCAGGCCCAATGAGCAGTTCTTC
>NA|TRBV19|TRBJ2-7|NA
CASSIAVGERYEQYF
TGTGCCAGTAGTATAGCGGTCGGGGAACGCTACGAGCAGTACTTC
>NA|TRBV27|TRBJ1-5|NA
CASKRGLNNQPQHF
TGTGCCAGCAAGAGGGGGTTGAACAATCAGCCCCAGCATTTT
>TRBD1|TRBV19|TRBJ2-6|NA
CASSPGTGTGANVLTF
TGTGCCAGTAGTCCCGGGACAGGGACCGGGGCCAACGTCCTGACTTTC
>NA|TRBV11-2|TRBJ2-2|NA
CASSAKGPYTGELFF
TGTGCCAGCAGCGCTAAGGGGCCCTACACCGGGGAGCTGTTTTTT
>TRBD2|TRBV9|TRBJ2-7|NA
CASSLDSGDFYEQYF
TGTGCCAGCAGCTTGGATAGCGGGGATTTTTACGAGCAGTACTTC
>NA|TRBV9|TRBJ1-2|NA
CASSRGGDYGYTF
TGTGCCAGCAGCAGGGGGGGCGACTATGGCTACACCTTC
>TRBD1|TRBV9|TRBJ2-7|NA
CASSPGQGRYEQYF
TGTGCCAGCAGCCCCGGACAGGGCCGCTACGAGCAGTACTTC
>TRBD1|TRBV7-2|TRBJ2-3|NA
CASSFGTGGTDTQYF
TGTGCCAGCAGCTTTGGGACAGGGGGGACAGATACGCAGTATTTT
>NA|TRBV20-1|TRBJ2-5|NA
CSASVETQYF
TGCAGTGCTAGTGTGGAGACCCAGTACTTC
>NA|TRBV5-1|TRBJ2-1|NA
CASSLAQDNEQFF
TGCGCCAGCAGCTTGGCACAGGATAATGAGCAGTTCTTC
>NA|TRBV2|TRBJ1-5|few
CASGQGGSNQPQHF
TGTGCCAGCGGGCAAGGGGGTAGCAATCAGCCCCAGCATTTT
>NA|TRBV6-1|TRBJ2-1|NA
CASRLLARSYNEQFF
TGTGCCAGCAGACTTCTAGCGCGCTCCTACAATGAGCAGTTCTTC
>NA|TRBV15|TRBJ1-5|NA
CATSPSPQGVWVNVNQPQHF
TGTGCCACCAGCCCCTCCCCGCAAGGTGTATGGGTCAATGTAAATCAGCCCCAGCATTTT